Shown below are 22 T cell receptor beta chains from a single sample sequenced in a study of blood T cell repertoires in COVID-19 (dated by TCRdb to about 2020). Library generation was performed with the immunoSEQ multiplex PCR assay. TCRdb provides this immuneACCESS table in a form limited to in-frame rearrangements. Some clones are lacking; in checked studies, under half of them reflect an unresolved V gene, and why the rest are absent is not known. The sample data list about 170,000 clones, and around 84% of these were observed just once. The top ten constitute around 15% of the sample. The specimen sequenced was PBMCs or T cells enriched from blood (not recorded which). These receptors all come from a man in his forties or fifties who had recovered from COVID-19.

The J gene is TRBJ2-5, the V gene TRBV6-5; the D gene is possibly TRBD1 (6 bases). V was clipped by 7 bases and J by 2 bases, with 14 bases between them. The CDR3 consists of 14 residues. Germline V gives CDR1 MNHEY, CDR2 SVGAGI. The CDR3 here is CASTLTGIQETQYF. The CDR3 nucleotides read TGTGCCAGCACCCTAACAGGGATTCAAGAGACCCAGTACTTC.

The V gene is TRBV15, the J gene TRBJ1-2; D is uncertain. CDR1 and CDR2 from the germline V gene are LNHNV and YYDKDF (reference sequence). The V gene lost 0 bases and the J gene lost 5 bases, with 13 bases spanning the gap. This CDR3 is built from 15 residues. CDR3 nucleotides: TGTGCCACCAGCAGAGATTACAGCTACGATTATGGCTACACCTTC. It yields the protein CATSRDYSYDYGYTF.

The CDR3 reads CASSKKGAPTGELFF. The CDR3, as DNA: TGTGCCAGTAGTAAGAAGGGGGCGCCCACCGGGGAGCTGTTTTTT. The gene calls are TRBV19 and TRBJ2-2; 7 nucleotides line up with TRBD1. The CDR3 spans 15 residues. The V gene's germline CDR1 is LNHDA and CDR2 SQIVND (reference sequence). Trimming cost V 4 bases and J 4 bases; bases outside gene matches: 6.

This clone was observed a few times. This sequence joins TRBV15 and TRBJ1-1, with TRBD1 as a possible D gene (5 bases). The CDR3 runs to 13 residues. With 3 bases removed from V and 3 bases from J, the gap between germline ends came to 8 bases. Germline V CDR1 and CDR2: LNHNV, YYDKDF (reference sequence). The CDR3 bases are TGTGCCACCAGCAGGGGGGGGGACACTGAAGCTTTCTTT. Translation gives CATSRGGDTEAFF.

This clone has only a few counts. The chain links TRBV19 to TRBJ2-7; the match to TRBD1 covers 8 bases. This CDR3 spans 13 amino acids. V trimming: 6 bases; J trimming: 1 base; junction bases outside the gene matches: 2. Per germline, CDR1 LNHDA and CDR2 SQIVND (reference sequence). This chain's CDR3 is CASRQGASYEQYF. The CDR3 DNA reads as TGTGCCAGTAGGCAGGGGGCTTCCTACGAGCAGTACTTC.

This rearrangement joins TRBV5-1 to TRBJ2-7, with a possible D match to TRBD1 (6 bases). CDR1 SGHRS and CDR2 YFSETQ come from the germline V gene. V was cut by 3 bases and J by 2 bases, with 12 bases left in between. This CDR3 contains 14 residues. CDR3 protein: CASSSGASTYEQYF. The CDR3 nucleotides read TGCGCCAGCAGCTCAGGGGCGTCGACCTACGAGCAGTACTTC. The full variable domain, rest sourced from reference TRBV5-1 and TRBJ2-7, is KAGVTQTPRYLIKTRGQQVTLSCSPISGHRSVSWYQQTPGQGLQFLFEYFSETQRNKGNFPGRFSGRQFSNSRSEMNVSTLELGDSALYLCASSSGASTYEQYFGPGTRLTVT.

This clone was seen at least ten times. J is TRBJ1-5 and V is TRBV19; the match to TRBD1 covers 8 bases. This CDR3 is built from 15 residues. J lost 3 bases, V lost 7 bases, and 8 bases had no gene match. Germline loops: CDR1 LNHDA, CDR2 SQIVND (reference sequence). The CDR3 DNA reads TGTGCCAGTACCAGGACAGGGTGGGTCAATCAGCCCCAGCATTTT. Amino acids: CASTRTGWVNQPQHF.

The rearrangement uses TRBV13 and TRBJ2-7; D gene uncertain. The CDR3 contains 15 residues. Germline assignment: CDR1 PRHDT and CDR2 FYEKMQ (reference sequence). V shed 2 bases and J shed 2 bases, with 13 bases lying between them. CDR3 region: CASSLMGSSPYEQYF. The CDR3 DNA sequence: TGTGCCAGCAGCTTAATGGGCAGTTCACCCTACGAGCAGTACTTC.

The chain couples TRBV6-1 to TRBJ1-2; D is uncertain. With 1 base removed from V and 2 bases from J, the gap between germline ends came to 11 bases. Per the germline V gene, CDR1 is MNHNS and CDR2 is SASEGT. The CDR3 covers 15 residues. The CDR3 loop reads CASSEEVAGNYGYTF. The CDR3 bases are TGTGCCAGCAGTGAAGAAGTTGCGGGGAACTATGGCTACACCTTC.

The CDR3 spells CAVRDRNYGYTF. CDR3 bases: TGTGCCGTACGGGACAGGAACTATGGCTACACCTTC. The chain recombines TRBV10-3 with TRBJ1-2, with TRBD1 identical over 8 bases. The germline V gene encodes CDR1 ENHRY and CDR2 SYGVKD. The junction had 4 bases not matched to a gene; V was cut back by 11 bases and J by 2 bases. The CDR3 loop spans 12 amino acids.

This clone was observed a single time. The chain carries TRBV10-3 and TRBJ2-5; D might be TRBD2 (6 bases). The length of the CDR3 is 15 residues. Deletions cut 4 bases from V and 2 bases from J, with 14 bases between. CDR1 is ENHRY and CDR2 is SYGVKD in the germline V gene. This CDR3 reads CAISGVGGSQETQYF. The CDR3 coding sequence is TGTGCCATCAGTGGTGTCGGGGGATCTCAAGAGACCCAGTACTTC.

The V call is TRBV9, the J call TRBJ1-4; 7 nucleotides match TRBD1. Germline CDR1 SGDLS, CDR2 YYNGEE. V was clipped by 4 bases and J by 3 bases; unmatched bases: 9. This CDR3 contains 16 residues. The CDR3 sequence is CASSRQGTGPNEKLFF. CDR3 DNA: TGTGCCAGCAGCAGACAGGGTACTGGCCCTAATGAAAAACTGTTTTTT.

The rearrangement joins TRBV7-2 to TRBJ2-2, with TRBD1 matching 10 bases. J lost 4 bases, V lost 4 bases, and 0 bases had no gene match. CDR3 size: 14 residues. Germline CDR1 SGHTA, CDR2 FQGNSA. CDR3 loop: CASSWDRGTGELFF. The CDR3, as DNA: TGTGCCAGCAGCTGGGACAGGGGCACCGGGGAGCTGTTTTTT. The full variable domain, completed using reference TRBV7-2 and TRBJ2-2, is GAGVSQSPSNKVTEKGKDVELRCDPISGHTALYWYRQSLGQGLEFLIYFQGNSAPDKSGLPSDRFSAERTGGSVSTLTIQRTQQEDSAVYLCASSWDRGTGELFFGEGSRLTVL.

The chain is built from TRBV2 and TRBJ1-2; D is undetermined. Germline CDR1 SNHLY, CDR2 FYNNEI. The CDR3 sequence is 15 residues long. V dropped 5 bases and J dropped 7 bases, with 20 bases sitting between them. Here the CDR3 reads CASSTHELSGSGYTF. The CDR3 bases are TGTGCCAGCAGTACACACGAGTTATCCGGGAGTGGCTACACCTTC. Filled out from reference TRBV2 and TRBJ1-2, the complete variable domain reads EPEVTQTPSHQVTQMGQEVILRCVPISNHLYFYWYRQILGQKVEFLVSFYNNEISEKSEIFDDQFSVERPDGSNFTLKIRSTKLEDSAMYFCASSTHELSGSGYTFGSGTRLTVV.

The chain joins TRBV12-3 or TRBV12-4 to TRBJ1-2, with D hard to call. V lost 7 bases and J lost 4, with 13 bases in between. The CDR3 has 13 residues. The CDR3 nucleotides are TGTGCCAGCACCCCGGAGGAATTCTATGGCTACACCTTC. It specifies CASTPEEFYGYTF.

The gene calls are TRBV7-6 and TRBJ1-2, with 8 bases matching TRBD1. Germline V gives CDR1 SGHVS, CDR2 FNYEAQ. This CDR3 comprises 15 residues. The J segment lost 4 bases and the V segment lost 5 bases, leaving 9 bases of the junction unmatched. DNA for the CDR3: TGTGCCAGCAGCAGACAGGGGTGGTACGCCTATGGCTACACCTTC. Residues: CASSRQGWYAYGYTF.

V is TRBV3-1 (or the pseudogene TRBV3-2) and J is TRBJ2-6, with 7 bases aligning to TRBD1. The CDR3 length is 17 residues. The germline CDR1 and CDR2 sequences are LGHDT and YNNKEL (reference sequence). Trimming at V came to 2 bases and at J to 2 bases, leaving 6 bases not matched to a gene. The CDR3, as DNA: TGTGCCAGCAGCCAAAATCCGCAGGGGGCTGGGGCCAACGTCCTGACTTTC. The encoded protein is CASSQNPQGAGANVLTF.

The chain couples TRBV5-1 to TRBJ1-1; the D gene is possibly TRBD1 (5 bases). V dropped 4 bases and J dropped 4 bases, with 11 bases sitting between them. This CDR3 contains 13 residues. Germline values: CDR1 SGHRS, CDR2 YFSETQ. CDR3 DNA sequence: TGCGCCAGCAGCCCGGACAATCCCACTGAAGCTTTCTTT. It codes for CASSPDNPTEAFF.

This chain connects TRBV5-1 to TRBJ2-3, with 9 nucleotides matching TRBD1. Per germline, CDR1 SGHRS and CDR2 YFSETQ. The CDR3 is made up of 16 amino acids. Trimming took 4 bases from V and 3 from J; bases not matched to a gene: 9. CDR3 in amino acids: CASSHTGGWSTDTQYF. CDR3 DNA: TGCGCCAGCAGCCATACAGGGGGCTGGAGTACAGATACGCAGTATTTT.

CDR3 residues: CASKETGTTDTQYF. Written as DNA, the CDR3 is TGTGCCAGCAAAGAGACAGGGACCACAGATACGCAGTATTTT. V and J are TRBV28 and TRBJ2-3, with 7 positions matching TRBD1. CDR1 and CDR2 (germline): MDHEN, SYDVKM. Trimming cost V 7 bases and J 2 bases; bases outside gene matches: 6. The CDR3 has 14 amino acids.

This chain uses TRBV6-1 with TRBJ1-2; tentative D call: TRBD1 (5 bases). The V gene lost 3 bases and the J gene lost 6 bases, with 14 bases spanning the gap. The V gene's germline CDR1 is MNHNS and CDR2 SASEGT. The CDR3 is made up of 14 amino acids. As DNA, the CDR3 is TGTGCCAGCAGTGAGGTTAGGGGTTGGAATGGCTACACCTTC. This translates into CASSEVRGWNGYTF.

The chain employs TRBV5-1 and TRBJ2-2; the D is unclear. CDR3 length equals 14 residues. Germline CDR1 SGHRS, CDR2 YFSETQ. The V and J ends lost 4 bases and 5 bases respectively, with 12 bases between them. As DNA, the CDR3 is TGCGCCAGCAGCCAGGAACTTCGGACCGGGGAGCTGTTTTTT. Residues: CASSQELRTGELFF. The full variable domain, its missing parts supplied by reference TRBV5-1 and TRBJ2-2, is KAGVTQTPRYLIKTRGQQVTLSCSPISGHRSVSWYQQTPGQGLQFLFEYFSETQRNKGNFPGRFSGRQFSNSRSEMNVSTLELGDSALYLCASSQELRTGELFFGEGSRLTVL.